The 24 T cell receptor beta chains listed next were all sequenced from one sample in a study of T cell changes during pregnancy in multiple sclerosis. Produced via immunoSEQ multiplex PCR; TCRdb's table is partial and in-frame only. This sample has 55,000 to 85,000 clones, with roughly 92% found just once. Sequencing used peripheral blood, obtained in the third trimester of pregnancy. These receptors were taken from a female donor with multiple sclerosis, enrolled in a pregnancy study.

This chain links TRBV10-1 with TRBJ2-7, with 7 nucleotides matching TRBD2. CDR3 length: 13 amino acids. Unmatched junction bases numbered 3, after V lost 2 bases and J lost 5 bases. The germline V gene encodes CDR1 WNHNN and CDR2 SYGVQD (reference sequence). The CDR3 sequence is CASSEGGVHEQYF. DNA of the CDR3: TGCGCCAGCAGTGAGGGGGGGGTCCACGAGCAGTACTTC.

The chain couples TRBV27 to TRBJ2-1; no definite D call. V gave up 7 bases and J gave up 0 bases, with 22 bases separating them. The CDR3 is 18 residues long. Looked up from germline, CDR1 is MNHEY and CDR2 is SMNVEV (reference sequence). The CDR3 sequence is CASTSAWNGYSSYNEQFF. The CDR3 DNA is TGTGCCAGCACCTCCGCCTGGAACGGTTACAGCTCCTACAATGAGCAGTTCTTC.

This chain connects TRBV4-1 to TRBJ2-7; D may be TRBD2 (5 bases). Germline V gene lookup returns CDR1 MGHRA and CDR2 YSYEKL. V lost 3 bases and J 4 bases, leaving 16 bases between the germline ends. The CDR3 has 15 residues. The CDR3 DNA is TGCGCCAGCAGCCAGGAGAGGGAGACTTTTTACGAGCAGTACTTC. Translating gives CASSQERETFYEQYF.

This chain connects TRBV2 to TRBJ2-3; 8 nucleotides align to TRBD1. This CDR3 is built from 15 residues. The germline V gene has CDR1 SNHLY and CDR2 FYNNEI. After removal of 3 bases from V and 2 bases from J, the junction contained 4 bases not matched to a gene. The CDR3 sequence: CASSDQDRVTDTQYF. CDR3 sequence (DNA): TGTGCCAGCAGTGATCAGGACAGGGTCACAGATACGCAGTATTTT.

V gene TRBV10-3 combines with J gene TRBJ1-2, with TRBD1 matching over 12 bases. Germline assignment: CDR1 ENHRY and CDR2 SYGVKD. J gave up 3 bases and V 6 bases, and 14 bases lay outside the gene matches. The CDR3 is 18 residues long. In DNA form, the CDR3 reads TGTGCCATCAGGACAGGATCGGGACAGGGGGCGCGCGACTATGGCTACACCTTC. Protein: CAIRTGSGQGARDYGYTF.

The J gene is TRBJ1-1, the V gene TRBV6-5; no clear D. This CDR3 region has 11 residues. V gave up 6 bases and J gave up 8 bases, with 10 bases separating them. Per germline, CDR1 MNHEY and CDR2 SVGAGI. CDR3 nucleotides: TGTGCCAGCAGGAGAGGGTCGGAAGCTTTCTTT. It translates to CASRRGSEAFF.

The rearrangement links TRBV10-3 to TRBJ1-2, with D uncertain. Germline V gene sequence: CDR1 ENHRY, CDR2 SYGVKD. Deletions cut 3 bases from V and 3 bases from J, with 8 bases between. The CDR3 totals 13 residues. CDR3 region: CAISEGGDYGYTF. CDR3 nucleotides: TGTGCCATCAGTGAAGGCGGTGACTATGGCTACACCTTC.

The V and J genes are TRBV6-1 and TRBJ1-2; D is perhaps TRBD1 (5 bases). Germline CDR1 MNHNS, CDR2 SASEGT. CDR3 length: 15 amino acids. V dropped 8 bases and J dropped 7 bases, with 23 bases sitting between them. The CDR3 spells CASARVGRPGGGYTF. CDR3 coding DNA: TGTGCCAGCGCACGCGTGGGACGGCCCGGGGGTGGCTACACCTTC.

This clone was counted only a few times. J is TRBJ1-1 and V is TRBV19; D is uncertain. The CDR3 length is 11 residues. Germline CDR1 reads LNHDA; CDR2 reads SQIVND (reference sequence). V was shortened by 9 bases and J by 3 bases, with 8 bases between the two germline ends. The DNA of the CDR3 is TGTGCCAGCACAACATACACTGAAGCTTTCTTT. Its translation: CASTTYTEAFF.

This chain connects TRBV27 to TRBJ1-1, with a weak D call TRBD1 (6 bases). Trimming took 8 bases from V and 1 from J, leaving 11 bases between them. This CDR3 region has 13 residues. CDR1 MNHEY and CDR2 SMNVEV come from the germline V gene (reference sequence). The CDR3 sequence: CASQRTANTEAFF. Written as DNA, the CDR3 is TGTGCCAGCCAGCGGACAGCGAACACTGAAGCTTTCTTT.

This rearrangement joins TRBV4-2 to TRBJ1-4; TRBD1 agrees at 10 bases. CDR3 size: 18 residues. The germline V gene has CDR1 LGHNA and CDR2 YNFKEQ. V was pared by 3 bases and J by 5 bases, with 12 bases of the junction left unmatched. In DNA, the CDR3 is TGTGCCAGCAGCCAGGGACAGGGGACGGAAGGAAAGAATGAAAAACTGTTTTTT. Protein sequence: CASSQGQGTEGKNEKLFF.

The genes are TRBV7-9 and TRBJ2-7; D might be TRBD1 (6 bases). The V and J ends lost 7 bases and 12 bases respectively, with 28 bases between them. Germline values: CDR1 SEHNR, CDR2 FQNEAQ (reference sequence). The CDR3 loop spans 15 amino acids. CDR3 nucleotide sequence: TGTGCCAGCACGATCGACCGGGACATCCAACCTAGTGGGTACTTC. Amino acids: CASTIDRDIQPSGYF.

This sequence joins TRBV18 and TRBJ2-1; TRBD2 matches at 13 bases. The V gene's germline CDR1 is KGHSH and CDR2 LQKENI. This CDR3 has 16 residues. J was trimmed by 6 bases and V by 3 bases; bases with no gene match: 5. This CDR3 is CASSPMGLAGRNEQFF. CDR3 sequence (DNA): TGTGCCAGCTCACCCATGGGACTAGCGGGGCGCAATGAGCAGTTCTTC. The whole variable domain, filled in from reference TRBV18 and TRBJ2-1, reads NAGVMQNPRHLVRRRGQEARLRCSPMKGHSHVYWYRQLPEEGLKFMVYLQKENIIDESGMPKERFSAEFPKEGPSILRIQQVVRGDSAAYFCASSPMGLAGRNEQFFGPGTRLTVL.

The rearrangement joins TRBV11-2 to TRBJ2-7; 7 nucleotides line up with TRBD2. The germline gives CDR1 SGHAT, CDR2 FQNNGV. This CDR3 is built from 14 residues. After removal of 5 bases from V and 1 base from J, the junction contained 5 bases not matched to a gene. The CDR3 is CASSRDYVSYEQYF. The CDR3, as DNA: TGTGCCAGCAGCCGGGACTACGTATCCTACGAGCAGTACTTC.

The chain combines TRBV28 with TRBJ1-4; D not resolved. Germline V lookup: CDR1 MDHEN, CDR2 SYDVKM. CDR3 length: 14 amino acids. Trimming removed 5 bases at V and 8 bases at J, with 15 bases between. The CDR3 DNA reads TGTGCCAGCAGTCTAGGGAGTCAAAGAGAAAAACTGTTTTTT. Its protein is CASSLGSQREKLFF.

The chain employs TRBV4-3 and TRBJ2-2; a possible D gene is TRBD1 (5 bases). The V end lost 0 bases, the J end lost 1 base, and 9 bases lay between the germline ends. This CDR3 is built from 16 residues. Germline V gene sequence: CDR1 LGHNA, CDR2 YSLEER. The CDR3 loop is CASSQDLGLNTGELFF. CDR3 sequence (DNA): TGCGCCAGCAGCCAAGATTTGGGGCTGAACACCGGGGAGCTGTTTTTT.

V is TRBV7-3 and J is TRBJ2-3; possibly TRBD2 for D (6 bases). This CDR3 has 15 amino acids. Germline V gene data show CDR1 as SGHTA and CDR2 as FQGTGA. Between the trimmed V and J ends, which lost 3 bases and 2 bases, there was a span of 12 bases. Here the CDR3 reads CASSFGGVLTDTQYF. CDR3 sequence (DNA): TGTGCCAGCAGCTTCGGGGGAGTTCTCACAGATACGCAGTATTTT.

The rearrangement joins TRBV5-4 to TRBJ2-7; D gene unclear. The V and J ends lost 6 bases and 7 bases respectively, with 11 bases between them. Germline CDR1 and CDR2: SGHNT and YYREEE (reference sequence). The CDR3 sequence is 11 residues long. The DNA of the CDR3 is TGTGCCAGCACCCCAGATCAGGAGCAGTACTTC. Amino acids: CASTPDQEQYF.

With regard to this clone: The same CDR3 arises from other DNA sequences in this sample as well. The gene calls are TRBV5-6 and TRBJ1-4; a possible D gene is TRBD1 (5 bases). Trimming left V 0 bases short and J 6 bases short, with 9 bases between. CDR1 SGHDT and CDR2 YYEEEE come from the germline V gene. The CDR3 runs 14 residues. CDR3 nucleotide sequence: TGTGCCAGCAGCTTGGCCGGGGGGGATGAAAAACTGTTTTTT. The encoded protein is CASSLAGGDEKLFF.

V usage is TRBV29-1 and J usage is TRBJ2-7; TRBD2 aligns across 8 bases. With 2 bases clipped from V and 5 bases from J, the junction kept 5 bases outside the gene matches. Germline CDR1 SQVTM, CDR2 ANQGSEA. The CDR3 is 13 amino acids. CDR3 in amino acids: CSVEYGSGNEQYF. The DNA for the CDR3 is TGCAGCGTTGAATATGGTAGCGGGAACGAGCAGTACTTC.

At least ten counts were recorded for this clone. This CDR3 reads CASSEAREGWTEAFF. DNA for the CDR3: TGTGCCAGCAGTGAAGCGCGAGAGGGTTGGACTGAAGCTTTCTTT. This rearrangement joins TRBV2 to TRBJ1-1, with D unclear. The CDR3 runs 15 residues. Per germline, CDR1 SNHLY and CDR2 FYNNEI. V shed 0 bases and J shed 5 bases, with 13 bases lying between them.

This chain joins TRBV5-1 and TRBJ2-5; possibly TRBD1 for D (6 bases). Germline V gene data show CDR1 as SGHRS and CDR2 as YFSETQ. Deletions cut 2 bases from V and 2 bases from J, with 10 bases between. The CDR3 is 14 amino acids. The CDR3 loop reads CASSFPQGQETQYF. The CDR3, as DNA: TGCGCCAGCAGCTTTCCTCAGGGGCAAGAGACCCAGTACTTC. The variable domain in full, completed from reference TRBV5-1 and TRBJ2-5, reads KAGVTQTPRYLIKTRGQQVTLSCSPISGHRSVSWYQQTPGQGLQFLFEYFSETQRNKGNFPGRFSGRQFSNSRSEMNVSTLELGDSALYLCASSFPQGQETQYFGPGTRLLVL.

The rearrangement joins TRBV7-9 to TRBJ1-3; D uncertain. In germline, CDR1 is SEHNR, CDR2 FQNEAQ (reference sequence). Trimming left V 5 bases short and J 0 bases short, with 11 bases between. The CDR3 runs to 15 residues. This chain's CDR3 is CASSRPGGSGNTIYF. The CDR3 DNA follows: TGTGCCAGCAGCCGACCTGGCGGCTCTGGAAACACCATATATTTT. The full variable domain, completed using reference TRBV7-9 and TRBJ1-3, is DTGVSQNPRHKITKRGQNVTFRCDPISEHNRLYWYRQTLGQGPEFLTYFQNEAQLEKSRLLSDRFSAERPKGSFSTLEIQRTEQGDSAMYLCASSRPGGSGNTIYFGEGSWLTVV.

The CDR3 here is CASTERGSRLGHTEAFF. The DNA for the CDR3 is TGTGCCAGCACCGAAAGGGGCTCACGGCTGGGGCACACTGAAGCTTTCTTT. The rearrangement uses TRBV4-2 and TRBJ1-1, with D perhaps matching TRBD1 (5 bases). Trimming stripped 7 bases from V and 3 bases from J, with 24 bases between. In germline, CDR1 is LGHNA, CDR2 YNFKEQ. The CDR3 runs to 17 residues.